This T cell receptor (beta chain) was obtained from a study of blood T cell repertoires in COVID-19. Study summary: The origin of the acute and convalescent COVID-19 samples was the United States, Italy and Spain. PBMCs, B-cell-depleted T cells, or T cells provided the cDNA or gDNA that made up the material.

This clone was seen only once. At the DNA level, this CDR3 is encoded by other sequences in the same sample as well. As originally analysed: How many nucleated cells were present was estimated from reference gene primer amplification. The protocol was immunoSEQ multiplex PCR, while the TCRdb copy is restricted to in-frame clones and leaves out a portion. Clonal size and the V and J genes are those of that table, whereas D and trimming came from the DNA. The table lists about 86,000 clones, around 85% of them singletons. Per the germline V gene, CDR1 is SGHRS and CDR2 is YFSETQ. Trimming removed 0 bases from V and 0 bases from J, with 3 bases in between. The CDR3 covers 13 residues.

Sequencing used peripheral blood. This sequence joins TRBV5-1 and TRBJ1-1, with unresolved D. The sequence derives from a man aged 50-59 years with acute or convalescent COVID-19. CDR3 region: CASSLGVNTEAFF. The CDR3 nucleotides read TGCGCCAGCAGCTTGGGAGTGAACACTGAAGCTTTCTTT.